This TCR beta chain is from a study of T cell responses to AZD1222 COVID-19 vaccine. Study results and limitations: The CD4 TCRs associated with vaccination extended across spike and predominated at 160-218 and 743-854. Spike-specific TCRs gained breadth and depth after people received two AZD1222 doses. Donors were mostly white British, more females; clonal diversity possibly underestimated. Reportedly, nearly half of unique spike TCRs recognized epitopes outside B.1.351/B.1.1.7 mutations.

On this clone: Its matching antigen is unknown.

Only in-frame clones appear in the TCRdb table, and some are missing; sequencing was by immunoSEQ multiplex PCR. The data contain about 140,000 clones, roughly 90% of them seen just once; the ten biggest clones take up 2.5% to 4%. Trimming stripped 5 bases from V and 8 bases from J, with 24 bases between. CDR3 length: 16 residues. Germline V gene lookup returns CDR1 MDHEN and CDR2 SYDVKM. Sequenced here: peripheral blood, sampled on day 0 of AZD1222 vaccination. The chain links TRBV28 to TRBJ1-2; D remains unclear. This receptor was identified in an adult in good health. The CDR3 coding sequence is TGTGCCAGCAGTCTCCCCTGGGCAGCTTTTAATAACGGCTACACCTTC. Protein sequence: CASSLPWAAFNNGYTF.